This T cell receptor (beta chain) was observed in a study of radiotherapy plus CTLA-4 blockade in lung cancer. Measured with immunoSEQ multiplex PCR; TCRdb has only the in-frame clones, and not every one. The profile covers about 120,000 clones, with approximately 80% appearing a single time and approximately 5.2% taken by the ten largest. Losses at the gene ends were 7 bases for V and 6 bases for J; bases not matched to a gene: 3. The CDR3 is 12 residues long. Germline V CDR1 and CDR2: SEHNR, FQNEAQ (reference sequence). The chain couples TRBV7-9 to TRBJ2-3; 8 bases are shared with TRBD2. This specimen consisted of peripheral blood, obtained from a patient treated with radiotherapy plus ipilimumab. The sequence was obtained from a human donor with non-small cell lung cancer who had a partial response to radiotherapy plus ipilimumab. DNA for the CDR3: TGTGCCAGCACCCCGGGAGGGGATACGCAGTATTTT. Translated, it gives CASTPGGDTQYF.